These T cell receptor beta chains were read from a single sample in a study of CD8 T cells in ankylosing spondylitis. Via MiXCR, TCRdb re-called the 5' RACE reads, giving one row per CDR3 protein. The sample carries approximately 350,000 distinct CDR3 sequences, 20% to 25% recorded once. Sequencing was done on a sample of blood, either unsorted or a sorted T cell fraction (not recorded which). The receptor set was obtained from a male donor with ankylosing spondylitis or in good health (not recorded which). CDR3s include the opening cysteine and the closing phenylalanine or tryptophan. D genes are given only for firm matches. Expanded clones get a size class; other rows say once, few or many, or leave the size out.

D	V	J	size	DNA	CDR3
-	TRBV9	TRBJ2-3	few	TGTGCCAGCAGCGCTCACTCAGGGGATACGCAGTATTTT	CASSAHSGDTQYF
-	TRBV29-1	TRBJ2-7	few	TGCAGCGTTGAAGACGACAACAGGGAATCCTACGAGCAGTACTTC	CSVEDDNRESYEQYF
TRBD2	TRBV3-1	TRBJ2-3	-	TGTGCCAGCAGCCAAGAGTCGCGGGGGGGATCCACAGATACGCAGTATTTT	CASSQESRGGSTDTQYF
-	TRBV11-2	TRBJ2-7	many	TGTGCCAGCAGCTTAGGTCCCCCCTACGAGCAGTACTTC	CASSLGPPYEQYF
TRBD2	TRBV4-2	TRBJ2-3	few	TGTGCCAGCAGCCAAGATCCGGGCGGGGGGGCGGCAGATACGCAGTATTTT	CASSQDPGGGAADTQYF
-	TRBV9	TRBJ2-1	few	TGTGCCAGCAGCCCTTCCGGGGGAACCGCCTACAATGAGCAGTTCTTC	CASSPSGGTAYNEQFF
-	TRBV29-1	TRBJ2-3	few	TGCAGCGTTTTCGGGGGATCGGTTGGCACAGATACGCAGTATTTT	CSVFGGSVGTDTQYF
-	TRBV7-2	TRBJ2-4	-	TGTGCCAGCAGCTTAGCTAGCCGGGCCGAGTTTTATAGGGACATTCAGTACTTC	CASSLASRAEFYRDIQYF
-	TRBV4-1	TRBJ2-2	-	TGCGCCAGCAGCCAAGAAGTTCACGGGGAGCTGTTTTTT	CASSQEVHGELFF
TRBD1	TRBV12-3/TRBV12-4	TRBJ2-1	few	TGTGCCAGCAGCCCACAGGGGTTCAGTGAGCAGTTCTTC	CASSPQGFSEQFF
-	TRBV7-9	TRBJ2-5	few	TGTGCCAGCGGGTCCGGTCTGCAAGAGACCCAGTACTTC	CASGSGLQETQYF
-	TRBV20-1	TRBJ1-6	few	TGCAGTGCTAGAGATAGGAAGAACTCCTATAATTCACCCCTCCACTTT	CSARDRKNSYNSPLHF
-	TRBV15	TRBJ1-6	-	TGTGCCACCAGCAGAAGAACAGGGATTGGGTCACCCCTCCACTTT	CATSRRTGIGSPLHF
-	TRBV7-9	TRBJ1-1	-	TGTGCCAGCGGGAGTGGCTCCGACACTGAAGCTTTCTTT	CASGSGSDTEAFF